This T cell receptor (beta chain) was sequenced in a study of blood T cell repertoires in COVID-19. The overall study: Samples representing acute and convalescent COVID-19 were sourced from the United States, Italy and Spain. The cDNA or gDNA used as material had been derived from T cells, B-cell-depleted T cells, or PBMCs.

In the original workflow: Nucleated cell counts were estimated from reference gene primer amplification. Clones were sequenced by immunoSEQ multiplex PCR, and TCRdb holds only the in-frame ones, with some missing. The D gene and trimming were derived from the DNA, and the V and J assignments and clone size from that table. The data show about half a million clones, with 80% to 90% seen just once and roughly 3.2% held by the top ten. The CDR3 length is 17 residues. Between the trimmed V and J ends, which lost 3 bases and 1 base, there was a span of 18 bases. Germline-derived CDR1 and CDR2 are LNHDA and SQIVND (reference sequence).

The chain has TRBV19 and TRBJ1-1; D remains unclear. The specimen sequenced was peripheral blood. The origin of this receptor is a human donor in a cohort sampled during active COVID-19. The CDR3 loop is CASSMETLGGRNTEAFF. Here the CDR3 DNA reads TGTGCCAGTAGTATGGAGACTTTGGGTGGCAGGAACACTGAAGCTTTCTTT.